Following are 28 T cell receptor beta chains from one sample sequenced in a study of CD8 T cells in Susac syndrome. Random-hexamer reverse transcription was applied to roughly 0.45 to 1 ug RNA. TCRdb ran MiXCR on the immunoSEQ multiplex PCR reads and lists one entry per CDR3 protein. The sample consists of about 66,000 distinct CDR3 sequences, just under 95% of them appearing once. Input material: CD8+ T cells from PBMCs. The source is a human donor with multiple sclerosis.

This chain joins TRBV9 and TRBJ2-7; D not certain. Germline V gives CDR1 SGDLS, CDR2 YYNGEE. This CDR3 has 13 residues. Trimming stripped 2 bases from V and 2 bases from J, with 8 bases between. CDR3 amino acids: CASSVDPAYEQYF. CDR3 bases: TGTGCCAGCAGCGTTGATCCTGCCTACGAGCAGTACTTC.

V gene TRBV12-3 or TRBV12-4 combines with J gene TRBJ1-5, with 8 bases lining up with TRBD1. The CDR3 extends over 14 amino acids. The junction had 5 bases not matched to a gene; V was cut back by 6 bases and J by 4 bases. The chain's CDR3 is CASSIDRGNQPQHF. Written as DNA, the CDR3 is TGTGCCAGCAGCATTGACAGGGGTAATCAGCCCCAGCATTTT.

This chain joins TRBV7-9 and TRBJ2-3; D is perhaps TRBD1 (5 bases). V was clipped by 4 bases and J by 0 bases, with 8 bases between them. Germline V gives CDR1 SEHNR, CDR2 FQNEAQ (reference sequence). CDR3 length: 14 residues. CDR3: CASSSDSSTDTQYF. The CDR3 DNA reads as TGTGCCAGCAGCTCAGACAGTAGCACAGATACGCAGTATTTT.

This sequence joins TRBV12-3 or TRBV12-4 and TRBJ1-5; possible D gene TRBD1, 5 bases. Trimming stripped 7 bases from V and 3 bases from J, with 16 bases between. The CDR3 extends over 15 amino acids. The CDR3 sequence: CASTIPPGVNQPQHF. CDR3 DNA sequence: TGTGCCAGCACCATTCCACCGGGGGTCAATCAGCCCCAGCATTTT.

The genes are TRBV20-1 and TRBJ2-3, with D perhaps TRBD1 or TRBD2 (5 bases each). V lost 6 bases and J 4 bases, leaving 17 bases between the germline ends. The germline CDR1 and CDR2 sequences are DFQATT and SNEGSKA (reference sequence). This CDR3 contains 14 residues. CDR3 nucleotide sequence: TGCAGTGCAATCGGCAGGGAGCTACCAGATACGCAGTATTTT. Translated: CSAIGRELPDTQYF.

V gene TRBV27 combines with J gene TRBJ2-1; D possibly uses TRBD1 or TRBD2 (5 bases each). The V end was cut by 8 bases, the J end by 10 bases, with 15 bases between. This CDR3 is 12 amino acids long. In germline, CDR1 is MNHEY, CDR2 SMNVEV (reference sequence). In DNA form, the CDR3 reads TGTGCCAGCTTTTTACTCGGGGACGAGCAGTTCTTC. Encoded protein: CASFLLGDEQFF.

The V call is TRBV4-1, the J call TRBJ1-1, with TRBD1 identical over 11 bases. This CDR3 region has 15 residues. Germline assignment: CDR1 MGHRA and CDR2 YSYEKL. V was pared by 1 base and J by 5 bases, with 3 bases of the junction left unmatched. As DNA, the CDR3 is TGCGCCAGCAGCCAAGGGACAGGGGGCGCGACTGAAGCTTTCTTT. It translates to CASSQGTGGATEAFF.

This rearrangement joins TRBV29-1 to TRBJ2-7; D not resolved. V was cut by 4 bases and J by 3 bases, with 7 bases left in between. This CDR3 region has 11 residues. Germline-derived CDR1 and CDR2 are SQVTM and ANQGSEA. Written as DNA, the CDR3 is TGCAGCGTTGGCTCGGGCTACGAGCAGTACTTC. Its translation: CSVGSGYEQYF.

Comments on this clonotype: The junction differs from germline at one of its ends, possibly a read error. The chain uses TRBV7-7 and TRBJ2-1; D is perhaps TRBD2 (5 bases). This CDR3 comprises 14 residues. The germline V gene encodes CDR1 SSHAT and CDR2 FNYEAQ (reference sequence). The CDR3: CASTLSEGSNEQFF. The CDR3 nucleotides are TGTGCTAGCACCCTTTCAGAGGGCAGCAATGAGCAGTTCTTC.

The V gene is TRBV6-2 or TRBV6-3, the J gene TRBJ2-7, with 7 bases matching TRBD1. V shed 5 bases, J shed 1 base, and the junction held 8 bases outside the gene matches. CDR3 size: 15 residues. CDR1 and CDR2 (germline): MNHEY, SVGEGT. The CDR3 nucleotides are TGTGCCAGCAGTCCGATCTGGACAGGATCCTACGAGCAGTACTTC. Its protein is CASSPIWTGSYEQYF.

The DNA for the CDR3 is TGTGCCAGCGCTCCTGGAGGGACTAGCGGGGGGCGTCCCACAGATACGCAGTATTTT. It is translated as CASAPGGTSGGRPTDTQYF. The V gene is TRBV28, the J gene TRBJ2-3; the match to TRBD2 covers 15 bases. The CDR3 covers 19 residues. V was clipped by 8 bases and J by 2 bases; unmatched bases: 14. Germline V lookup: CDR1 MDHEN, CDR2 SYDVKM.

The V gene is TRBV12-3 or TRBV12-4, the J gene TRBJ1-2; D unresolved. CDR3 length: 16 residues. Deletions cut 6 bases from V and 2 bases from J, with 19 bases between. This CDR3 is CASRLLGQALNYGYTF. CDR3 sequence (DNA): TGTGCCAGCAGACTATTGGGCCAAGCATTAAACTATGGCTACACCTTC.

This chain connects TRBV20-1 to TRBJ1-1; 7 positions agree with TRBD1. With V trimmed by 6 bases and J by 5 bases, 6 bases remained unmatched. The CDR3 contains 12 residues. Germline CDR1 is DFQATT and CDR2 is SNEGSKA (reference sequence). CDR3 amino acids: CSAYRGDTEAFF. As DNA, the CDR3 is TGCAGTGCCTACAGGGGAGATACTGAAGCTTTCTTT.

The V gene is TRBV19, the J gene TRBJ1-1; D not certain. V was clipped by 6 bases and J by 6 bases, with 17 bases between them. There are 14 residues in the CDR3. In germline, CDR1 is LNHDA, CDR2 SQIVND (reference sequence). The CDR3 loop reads CASSSPGRSPEAFF. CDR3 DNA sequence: TGTGCCAGTAGCTCACCGGGGAGGTCCCCTGAAGCTTTCTTT.

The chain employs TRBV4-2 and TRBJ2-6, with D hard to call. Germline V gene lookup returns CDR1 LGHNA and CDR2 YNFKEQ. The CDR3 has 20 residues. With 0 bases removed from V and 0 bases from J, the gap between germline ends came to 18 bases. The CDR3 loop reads CASSQDRLGTPPSGANVLTF. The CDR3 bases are TGTGCCAGCAGCCAAGATCGGTTGGGCACACCTCCCTCTGGGGCCAACGTCCTGACTTTC.

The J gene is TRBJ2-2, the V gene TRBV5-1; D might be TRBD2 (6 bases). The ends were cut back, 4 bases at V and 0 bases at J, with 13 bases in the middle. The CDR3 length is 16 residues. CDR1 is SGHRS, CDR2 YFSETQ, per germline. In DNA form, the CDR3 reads TGCGCCAGCAGCCTATTAGCGGAGCCGAACACCGGGGAGCTGTTTTTT. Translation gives CASSLLAEPNTGELFF.

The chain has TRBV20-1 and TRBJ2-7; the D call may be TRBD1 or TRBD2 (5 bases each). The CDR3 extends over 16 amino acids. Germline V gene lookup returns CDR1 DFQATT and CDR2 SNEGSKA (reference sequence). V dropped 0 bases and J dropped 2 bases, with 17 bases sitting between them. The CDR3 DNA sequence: TGCAGTGCTAGAGACCTATATTGGGACGACACCTACGAGCAGTACTTC. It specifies CSARDLYWDDTYEQYF.

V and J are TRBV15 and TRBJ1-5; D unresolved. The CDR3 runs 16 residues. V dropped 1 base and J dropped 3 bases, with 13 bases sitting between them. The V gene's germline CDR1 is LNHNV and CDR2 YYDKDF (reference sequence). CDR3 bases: TGTGCCACCAGCAGAGCATCAGGCGGCCACAATCAGCCCCAGCATTTT. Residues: CATSRASGGHNQPQHF. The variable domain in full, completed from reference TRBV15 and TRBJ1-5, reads DAMVIQNPRYQVTQFGKPVTLSCSQTLNHNVMYWYQQKSSQAPKLLFHYYDKDFNNEADTPDNFQSRRPNTSFCFLDIRSPGLGDTAMYLCATSRASGGHNQPQHFGDGTRLSIL.

CDR3 bases: TGCAGCGGCTGGACCCACAGGACGATTAATCATGAGCAGTTCTTC. It specifies CSGWTHRTINHEQFF. This chain links TRBV29-1 with TRBJ2-1; D is perhaps TRBD1 (5 bases). Germline lookup yields CDR1 SQVTM and CDR2 ANQGSEA. The ends were cut back, 7 bases at V and 8 bases at J, with 24 bases in the middle. CDR3 length: 15 amino acids.

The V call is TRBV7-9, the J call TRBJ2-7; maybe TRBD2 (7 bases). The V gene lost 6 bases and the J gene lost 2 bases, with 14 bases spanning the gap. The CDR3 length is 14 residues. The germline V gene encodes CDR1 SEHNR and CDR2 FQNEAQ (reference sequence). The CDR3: CASSPGGPPYEQYF. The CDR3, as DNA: TGTGCCAGCAGTCCCGGGGGGCCCCCCTACGAGCAGTACTTC.

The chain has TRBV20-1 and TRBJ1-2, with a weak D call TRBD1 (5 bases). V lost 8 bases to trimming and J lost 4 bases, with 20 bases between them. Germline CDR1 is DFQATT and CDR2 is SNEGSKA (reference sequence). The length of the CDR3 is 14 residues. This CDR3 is CSPSGTESSYGYTF. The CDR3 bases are TGCAGTCCCTCCGGGACGGAAAGTTCCTATGGCTACACCTTC.

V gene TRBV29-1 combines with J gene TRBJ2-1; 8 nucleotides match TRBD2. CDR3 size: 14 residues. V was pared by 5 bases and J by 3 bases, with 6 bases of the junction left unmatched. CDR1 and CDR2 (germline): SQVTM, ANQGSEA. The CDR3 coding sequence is TGCAGCGTTTGGCTAGCGGGCCTCTACAATGAGCAGTTCTTC. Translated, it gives CSVWLAGLYNEQFF.

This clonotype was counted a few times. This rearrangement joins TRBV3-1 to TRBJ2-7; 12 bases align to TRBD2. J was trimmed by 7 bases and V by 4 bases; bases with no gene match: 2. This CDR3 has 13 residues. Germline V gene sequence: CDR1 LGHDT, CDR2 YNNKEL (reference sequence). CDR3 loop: CASSPGLAGEQYF. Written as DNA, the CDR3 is TGTGCCAGCAGCCCTGGACTAGCGGGGGAGCAGTACTTC.

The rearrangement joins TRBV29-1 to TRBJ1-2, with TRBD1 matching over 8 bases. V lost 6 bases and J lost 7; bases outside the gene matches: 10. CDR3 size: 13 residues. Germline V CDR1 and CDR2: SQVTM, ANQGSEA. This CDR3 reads CSVYPGQGSGYTF. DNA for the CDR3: TGCAGCGTCTACCCCGGACAGGGTTCTGGCTACACCTTC.

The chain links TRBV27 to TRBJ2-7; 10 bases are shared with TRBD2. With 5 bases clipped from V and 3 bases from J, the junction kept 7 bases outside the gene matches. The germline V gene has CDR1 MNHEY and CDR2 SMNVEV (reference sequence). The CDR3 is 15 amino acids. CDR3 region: CASSPLAGVFYEQYF. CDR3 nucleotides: TGTGCCAGCAGTCCCCTAGCGGGAGTGTTCTACGAGCAGTACTTC.

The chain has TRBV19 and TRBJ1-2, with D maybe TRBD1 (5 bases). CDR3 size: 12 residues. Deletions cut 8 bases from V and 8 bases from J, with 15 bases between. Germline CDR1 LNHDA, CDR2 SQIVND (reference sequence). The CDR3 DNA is TGTGCCAGTGGGGACTTCCCAGGGGGCTACACCTTC. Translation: CASGDFPGGYTF.

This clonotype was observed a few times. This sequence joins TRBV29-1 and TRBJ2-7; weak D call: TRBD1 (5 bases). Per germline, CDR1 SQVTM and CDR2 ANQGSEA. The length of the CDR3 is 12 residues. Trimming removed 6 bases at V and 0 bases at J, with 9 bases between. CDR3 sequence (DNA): TGCAGCGTCAGGGTAAGCTCCTACGAGCAGTACTTC. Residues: CSVRVSSYEQYF.

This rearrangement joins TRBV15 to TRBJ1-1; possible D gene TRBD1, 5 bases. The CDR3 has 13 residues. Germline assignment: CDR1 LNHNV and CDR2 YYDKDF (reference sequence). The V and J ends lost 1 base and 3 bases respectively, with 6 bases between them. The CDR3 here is CATSRAGDTEAFF. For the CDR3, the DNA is TGTGCCACCAGCAGAGCGGGGGACACTGAAGCTTTCTTT.